Each of the 30 T cell receptor beta chains below was sequenced from the same sample in a study of neurological immune-mediated disorders. TCRdb reprocessed the 5' RACE reads via MiXCR and lists one record per CDR3 protein. The sample contains 20,000 to 30,000 distinct CDR3 sequences, 10% to 15% of which appear only once. The sequenced material came from PBMCs. The receptors stem from a woman aged 60-75 years with HTLV-1-associated myelopathy (HAM/TSP).

This clonotype was recorded many times. The rearrangement uses TRBV9 and TRBJ1-2; possibly TRBD1 for D (6 bases). This CDR3 contains 12 residues. CDR1 SGDLS and CDR2 YYNGEE come from the germline V gene. V lost 1 base, J lost 5 bases, and 6 bases lay in between. The CDR3, as DNA: TGTGCCAGCAGCGTAACAGGGTATGGCTACACCTTC. As protein: CASSVTGYGYTF. Filled out from reference TRBV9 and TRBJ1-2, the complete variable domain reads DSGVTQTPKHLITATGQRVTLRCSPRSGDLSVYWYQQSLDQGLQFLIQYYNGEERAKGNILERFSAQQFPDLHSELNLSSLELGDSALYFCASSVTGYGYTFGSGTRLTVV.

This clonotype was seen at least ten times. The V gene is TRBV5-1, the J gene TRBJ2-5, with 9 bases fitting TRBD1. Germline V gene sequence: CDR1 SGHRS, CDR2 YFSETQ. The CDR3 totals 15 residues. V shed 0 bases, J shed 4 bases, and the junction held 4 bases outside the gene matches. The CDR3 nucleotides read TGCGCCAGCAGCTTGGCCGGGACAGGGCGAGAGACCCAGTACTTC. Amino acids: CASSLAGTGRETQYF.

This clonotype was picked up many times. This rearrangement joins TRBV7-9 to TRBJ2-7; D is undetermined. Germline V gene lookup returns CDR1 SEHNR and CDR2 FQNEAQ (reference sequence). The CDR3 loop spans 14 amino acids. The V end was cut by 1 base, the J end by 1 base, with 8 bases between. The CDR3 region is CASSLGAISYEQYF. The DNA of the CDR3 is TGTGCCAGCAGCTTAGGGGCGATATCCTACGAGCAGTACTTC.

The rearrangement uses TRBV19 and TRBJ1-5; 7 bases line up with TRBD1. The CDR3 runs 14 residues. With 4 bases clipped from V and 6 bases from J, the junction kept 6 bases outside the gene matches. CDR1 and CDR2 (germline): LNHDA, SQIVND (reference sequence). In DNA, the CDR3 is TGTGCCAGTAGTACAACGACAGGGTTTCAGCCCCAGCATTTT. Translated: CASSTTTGFQPQHF. The full variable domain, completed using reference TRBV19 and TRBJ1-5, is DGGITQSPKYLFRKEGQNVTLSCEQNLNHDAMYWYRQDPGQGLRLIYYSQIVNDFQKGDIAEGYSVSREKKESFPLTVTSAQKNPTAFYLCASSTTTGFQPQHFGDGTRLSIL.

This chain joins TRBV30 and TRBJ2-4; 9 nucleotides align to TRBD1. There are 13 residues in the CDR3. V dropped 3 bases and J dropped 6; count of bases not matched to a gene: 3. CDR1 is GTSNPN, CDR2 SVGIG, per germline (reference sequence). The CDR3 DNA is TGTGCCTGGAGCTCGGGACAGGGAAACATTCAGTACTTC. Translation gives CAWSSGQGNIQYF.

This clonotype was seen only once. V usage is TRBV20-1 and J usage is TRBJ2-3, with 7 nucleotides matching TRBD2. The CDR3 sequence is 14 residues long. Germline V CDR1 and CDR2: DFQATT, SNEGSKA (reference sequence). CDR3 residues: CSTRLADATDTQYF. The CDR3 DNA is TGCAGCACCAGACTAGCTGATGCGACAGATACGCAGTATTTT.

This clonotype has at least ten counts. The rearrangement links TRBV5-1 to TRBJ1-3, with TRBD1 matching over 7 bases. Unmatched junction bases numbered 5, after V lost 4 bases and J lost 1 base. Germline loops: CDR1 SGHRS, CDR2 YFSETQ. The CDR3 covers 15 residues. The CDR3 DNA reads as TGCGCCAGCAGCCGGGGGACAGAGTCTGGAAACACCATATATTTT. Translation: CASSRGTESGNTIYF.

Many counts were recorded for this clonotype. V is TRBV25-1 and J is TRBJ2-7; TRBD1 agrees at 8 bases. The ends lost 6 bases at V and 7 bases at J; junction bases unmatched: 11. CDR3 length: 14 residues. CDR1 and CDR2 (germline): MGHDK, SYGVNS. CDR3 region: CASRPDRETGEQYF. The CDR3 DNA reads as TGTGCCAGCAGACCGGACAGGGAAACTGGGGAGCAGTACTTC.

The sample holds many counts of this clonotype. The rearrangement links TRBV11-3 to TRBJ2-7; weak D call: TRBD1 (6 bases). The CDR3 spans 17 residues. The V and J ends lost 5 bases and 6 bases respectively, with 26 bases between them. CDR1 is SGHNT and CDR2 is YENEEA in the germline V gene. The CDR3 region has the DNA TGTGCCAGCAGCGAAACACTGAACAGGGCCCGCGTCGGCGAGCAGTACTTC. It encodes CASSETLNRARVGEQYF.

This clonotype was detected many times. CDR3 nucleotides: TGTGCCAGCACTTTTGCGGCAGGGAAGAACACTGAAGCTTTCTTT. It encodes CASTFAAGKNTEAFF. The chain is built from TRBV12-3 or TRBV12-4 and TRBJ1-1; TRBD1 might be the D (5 bases). Trimming took off 7 bases at V and 1 base at J, with 16 bases between the two ends. The length of the CDR3 is 15 residues.

There are many counts of this clonotype. The chain carries TRBV2 and TRBJ2-3; TRBD1 or TRBD2 may be the D gene (5 bases each). Germline V gene sequence: CDR1 SNHLY, CDR2 FYNNEI. Trimming left V 7 bases short and J 4 bases short, with 18 bases between. The CDR3 is 15 residues long. The CDR3 spells CASTKGPRGPDTQYF. In nucleotides, the CDR3 is TGTGCCAGCACCAAGGGGCCGAGGGGCCCAGATACGCAGTATTTT.

The chain links TRBV20-1 to TRBJ2-5, with D possibly TRBD2 on 6 matching bases. V gave up 0 bases and J gave up 5 bases, with 10 bases separating them. The CDR3 sequence is 13 residues long. Looked up from germline, CDR1 is DFQATT and CDR2 is SNEGSKA (reference sequence). DNA of the CDR3: TGCAGTGCTAGAGACCCCGGAGGGGAGACCCAGTACTTC. Amino acids: CSARDPGGETQYF.

In this sample, this clonotype turned up many times. This chain links TRBV5-6 with TRBJ1-2, with 7 bases fitting TRBD1. CDR3 length: 12 residues. Germline values: CDR1 SGHDT, CDR2 YYEEEE. J was trimmed by 7 bases and V by 2 bases; bases with no gene match: 2. The CDR3 nucleotides are TGTGCCAGCAGCTTACGGACAGGTGGCTACACCTTC. Amino acid sequence: CASSLRTGGYTF.

The table lists this clonotype with many counts. The V and J genes are TRBV11-3 and TRBJ2-7; a weak D match, TRBD1 (6 bases). The CDR3 is 16 residues long. V lost 2 bases and J 2 bases, leaving 16 bases between the germline ends. From germline, CDR1 is SGHNT and CDR2 YENEEA. The CDR3 DNA reads as TGTGCCAGCAGCTTAATGTCGGACAGCGTTGCCTACGAGCAGTACTTC. Translation gives CASSLMSDSVAYEQYF.

The gene calls are TRBV7-9 and TRBJ2-2, with 7 bases matching TRBD1. Germline V gene data show CDR1 as SEHNR and CDR2 as FQNEAQ (reference sequence). The CDR3 is 15 residues long. Germline trimming cut 1 base from V and 6 bases from J; bases unmatched to any gene: 5. The CDR3 DNA reads as TGTGCCAGCAGCTTAGATCGGACAGGCCCCGGGGAGCTGTTTTTT. Translation: CASSLDRTGPGELFF.

In this sample, this clonotype turned up a few times. The chain couples TRBV11-3 to TRBJ1-1; no reliable D call. Germline lookup yields CDR1 SGHNT and CDR2 YENEEA. CDR3 length: 15 amino acids. Trimming left V 3 bases short and J 5 bases short, with 16 bases between. In DNA form, the CDR3 reads TGTGCCAGCAGCTTGGCTCTACTAGGTAAAACTGAAGCTTTCTTT. It yields the protein CASSLALLGKTEAFF.

This clonotype was counted at least ten times. This chain uses TRBV27 with TRBJ1-4, with a possible D match to TRBD1 (5 bases). The CDR3 consists of 17 residues. V lost 1 base and J 3 bases, leaving 15 bases between the germline ends. CDR1 is MNHEY, CDR2 SMNVEV, per germline (reference sequence). The CDR3 DNA reads as TGTGCCAGCAGTTTATTCAGTGGGGACGTGGCTAATGAAAAACTGTTTTTT. This translates into CASSLFSGDVANEKLFF.

Ten or more counts support this clonotype. This sequence joins TRBV5-1 and TRBJ2-1, with a weak D call TRBD2 (7 bases). V lost 0 bases to trimming and J lost 4 bases, with 14 bases between them. The CDR3 contains 16 residues. Per the germline V gene, CDR1 is SGHRS and CDR2 is YFSETQ. CDR3 in amino acids: CASSLAQGGGYNEQFF. The CDR3, as DNA: TGCGCCAGCAGCTTGGCTCAGGGAGGGGGTTACAATGAGCAGTTCTTC.

This clonotype was counted ten times or more. The chain has TRBV6-4 and TRBJ2-3; perhaps TRBD1 as D (5 bases). CDR3 length equals 15 residues. The V gene's germline CDR1 is MRHNA and CDR2 SNTAGT. The V gene lost 5 bases and the J gene lost 4 bases, with 16 bases spanning the gap. The CDR3 DNA reads as TGTGCCAGCAGTAAGCGATGGGGCCAGCCAGATACGCAGTATTTT. It encodes CASSKRWGQPDTQYF.

Comments on this clonotype: The junction does not match germline at one end; this may be a read error. The chain combines TRBV6-1 with TRBJ1-5, with D perhaps TRBD1 (6 bases). CDR3 length: 15 amino acids. The germline V gene has CDR1 MNHNS and CDR2 SASEGT. The CDR3 region is CDSRTQGNPNQPQHF. The DNA of the CDR3 is TGTGACAGCCGGACCCAGGGGAATCCCAATCAGCCCCAGCATTTT.

This clonotype was recorded many times. The gene calls are TRBV11-3 and TRBJ2-1; 10 nucleotides line up with TRBD2. This CDR3 spans 14 amino acids. With 3 bases clipped from V and 4 bases from J, the junction kept 0 bases outside the gene matches. Germline V CDR1 and CDR2: SGHNT, YENEEA. The DNA of the CDR3 is TGTGCCAGCAGCTTGGGACTAGCGTACAATGAGCAGTTCTTC. This sequence encodes CASSLGLAYNEQFF.

Within the sample, this clonotype is medium-sized. The chain is built from TRBV29-1 and TRBJ1-5, with 7 bases aligning to TRBD1. CDR3 length: 15 amino acids. Germline-derived CDR1 and CDR2 are SQVTM and ANQGSEA. The V segment lost 4 bases and the J segment 1 base; nucleotides outside the gene matches: 7. CDR3 region: CSVVIGGHSNQPQHF. The CDR3 DNA is TGCAGCGTTGTGATAGGGGGCCACAGCAATCAGCCCCAGCATTTT.

This clonotype was observed many times. This chain connects TRBV5-6 to TRBJ2-5; 10 bases fit TRBD2. After removal of 5 bases from V and 7 bases from J, the junction contained 5 bases not matched to a gene. The CDR3 loop spans 13 amino acids. CDR1 SGHDT and CDR2 YYEEEE come from the germline V gene. The CDR3 reads CASRLAGARTQYF. DNA of the CDR3: TGTGCCAGCAGGCTAGCGGGAGCACGGACCCAGTACTTC.

This clonotype was observed many times. Written as DNA, the CDR3 is TGTGCCAGCAAGCTCCCGGCTGGAAACACCATATATTTT. Translating gives CASKLPAGNTIYF. The V gene is TRBV12-3 or TRBV12-4, the J gene TRBJ1-3; no reliable D call. V gave up 7 bases and J gave up 2 bases, with 9 bases separating them. This CDR3 has 13 amino acids.

The V and J genes are TRBV19 and TRBJ2-3; a weak D match, TRBD2 (7 bases). The CDR3 runs 16 residues. V lost 6 bases, J lost 4 bases, and 20 bases lay in between. Germline V lookup: CDR1 LNHDA, CDR2 SQIVND (reference sequence). The DNA of the CDR3 is TGTGCCAGTAGCAGGGAGGGGGTGGGTGCTGCAGATACGCAGTATTTT. Its protein product is CASSREGVGAADTQYF. Supplemented by reference TRBV19 and TRBJ2-3, the full variable domain reads DGGITQSPKYLFRKEGQNVTLSCEQNLNHDAMYWYRQDPGQGLRLIYYSQIVNDFQKGDIAEGYSVSREKKESFPLTVTSAQKNPTAFYLCASSREGVGAADTQYFGPGTRLTVL.

The chain combines TRBV5-1 with TRBJ2-1; 7 bases map to TRBD1. The CDR3 runs 16 residues. Germline assignment: CDR1 SGHRS and CDR2 YFSETQ. With 2 bases clipped from V and 0 bases from J, the junction kept 5 bases outside the gene matches. As DNA, the CDR3 is TGCGCCAGCAGCTTTGACAGGGTTAGCTCCTACAATGAGCAGTTCTTC. Translating it yields CASSFDRVSSYNEQFF.

This clonotype occurred a few times. The chain has TRBV10-3 and TRBJ2-3; 9 positions agree with TRBD1. The germline V gene has CDR1 ENHRY and CDR2 SYGVKD. This CDR3 is 15 amino acids long. Trimming removed 6 bases from V and 0 bases from J; junction bases left unmatched: 4. The DNA of the CDR3 is TGTGCCATCAGCCCCGGGACAGGGAGCACAGATACGCAGTATTTT. This sequence encodes CAISPGTGSTDTQYF.

This clonotype was picked up many times. CDR3 coding DNA: TGTGCCACCGGACTTTTCAATGAGCAGTTCTTC. Its translation: CATGLFNEQFF. The chain has TRBV3-1 and TRBJ2-1; TRBD2 is a possible D gene (5 bases). Germline CDR1 reads LGHDT; CDR2 reads YNNKEL (reference sequence). CDR3 length: 11 residues. Between the trimmed V and J ends, which lost 10 bases and 6 bases, there was a span of 10 bases.

V usage is TRBV13 and J usage is TRBJ1-1, with 8 bases fitting TRBD1. The CDR3 sequence is 13 residues long. The V segment lost 5 bases and the J segment 4 bases; nucleotides outside the gene matches: 3. CDR1 is PRHDT, CDR2 FYEKMQ, per germline (reference sequence). Here the CDR3 DNA reads TGTGCCAGCAGCGCCACAGGGGGCACTGAAGCTTTCTTT. Protein sequence: CASSATGGTEAFF. The full variable domain, with the rest looked up from reference TRBV13 and TRBJ1-1, is AAGVIQSPRHLIKEKRETATLKCYPIPRHDTVYWYQQGPGQDPQFLISFYEKMQSDKGSIPDRFSAQQFSDYHSELNMSSLELGDSALYFCASSATGGTEAFFGQGTRLTVV.

This clonotype was recorded at least ten times. CDR3 coding DNA: TGTGCCAGCAGGGACAGGTTCCAGCCCCAGCATTTT. This encodes CASRDRFQPQHF. The chain employs TRBV6-6 and TRBJ1-5; 7 nucleotides line up with TRBD1. Germline trimming cut 6 bases from V and 7 bases from J; bases unmatched to any gene: 3. CDR1 and CDR2 from the germline V gene are MNHNY and SVGAGI (reference sequence). The CDR3 covers 12 residues.